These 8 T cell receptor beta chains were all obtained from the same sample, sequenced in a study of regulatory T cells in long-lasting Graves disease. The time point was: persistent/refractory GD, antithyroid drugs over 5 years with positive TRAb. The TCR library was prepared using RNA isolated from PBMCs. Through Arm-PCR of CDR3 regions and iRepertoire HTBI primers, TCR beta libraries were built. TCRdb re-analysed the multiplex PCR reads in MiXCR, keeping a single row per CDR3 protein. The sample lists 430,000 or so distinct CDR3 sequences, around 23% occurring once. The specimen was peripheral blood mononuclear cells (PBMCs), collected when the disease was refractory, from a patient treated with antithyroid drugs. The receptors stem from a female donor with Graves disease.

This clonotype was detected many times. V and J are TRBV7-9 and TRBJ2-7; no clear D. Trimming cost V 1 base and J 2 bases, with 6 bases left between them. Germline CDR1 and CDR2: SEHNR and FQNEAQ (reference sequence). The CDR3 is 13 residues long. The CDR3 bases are TGTGCCAGCAGCTTAGTAGTGGCCTACGAGCAGTACTTC. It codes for CASSLVVAYEQYF.

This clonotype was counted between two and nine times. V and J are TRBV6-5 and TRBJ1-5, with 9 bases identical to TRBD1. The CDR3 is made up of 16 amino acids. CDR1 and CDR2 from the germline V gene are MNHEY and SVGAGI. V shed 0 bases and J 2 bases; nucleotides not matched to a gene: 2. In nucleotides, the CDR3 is TGTGCCAGCAGTTACTCTTGGGACAGGGGCAATCAGCCCCAGCATTTT. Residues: CASSYSWDRGNQPQHF.

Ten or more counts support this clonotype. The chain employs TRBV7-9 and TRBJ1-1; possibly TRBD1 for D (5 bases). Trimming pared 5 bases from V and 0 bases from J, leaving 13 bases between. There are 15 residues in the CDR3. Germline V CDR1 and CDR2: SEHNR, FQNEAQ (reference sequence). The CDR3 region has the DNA TGTGCCAGCAGCGCAAGGGACGGATTGAACACTGAAGCTTTCTTT. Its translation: CASSARDGLNTEAFF.

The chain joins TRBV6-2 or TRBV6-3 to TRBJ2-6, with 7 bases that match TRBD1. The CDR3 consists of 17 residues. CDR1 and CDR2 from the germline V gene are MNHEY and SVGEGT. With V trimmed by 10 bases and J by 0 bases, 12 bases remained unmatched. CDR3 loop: CATQDRVYLSGANVLTF. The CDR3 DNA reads TGTGCCACCCAAGACAGGGTCTACCTCTCTGGGGCCAACGTCCTGACTTTC.

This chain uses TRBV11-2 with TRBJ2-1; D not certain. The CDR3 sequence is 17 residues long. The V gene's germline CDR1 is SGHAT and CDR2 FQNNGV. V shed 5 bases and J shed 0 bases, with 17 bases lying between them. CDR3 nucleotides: TGTGCCAGCAGCCCCGAACCCTACGAGAGCTCCTACAATGAGCAGTTCTTC. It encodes CASSPEPYESSYNEQFF. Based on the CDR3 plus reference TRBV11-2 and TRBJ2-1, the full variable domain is EAGVAQSPRYKIIEKRQSVAFWCNPISGHATLYWYQQILGQGPKLLIQFQNNGVVDDSQLPKDRFSAERLKGVDSTLKIQPAKLEDSAVYLCASSPEPYESSYNEQFFGPGTRLTVL.

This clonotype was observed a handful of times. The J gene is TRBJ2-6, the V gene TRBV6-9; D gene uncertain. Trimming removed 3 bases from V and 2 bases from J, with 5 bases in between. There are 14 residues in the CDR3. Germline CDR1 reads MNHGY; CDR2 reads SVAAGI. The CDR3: CASSYSTGANVLTF. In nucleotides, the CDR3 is TGTGCCAGCAGTTACTCTACTGGGGCCAACGTCCTGACTTTC.

The DNA for the CDR3 is TGCAGTGCTAACCGGGACAGGGGTCAAGAGACCCAGTACTTC. This translates into CSANRDRGQETQYF. The chain is built from TRBV20-1 and TRBJ2-5, with TRBD1 matching over 10 bases. The CDR3 is made up of 14 amino acids. The germline V gene encodes CDR1 DFQATT and CDR2 SNEGSKA (reference sequence). The trim removed 4 bases at V and 2 bases at J, leaving 4 bases unmatched.

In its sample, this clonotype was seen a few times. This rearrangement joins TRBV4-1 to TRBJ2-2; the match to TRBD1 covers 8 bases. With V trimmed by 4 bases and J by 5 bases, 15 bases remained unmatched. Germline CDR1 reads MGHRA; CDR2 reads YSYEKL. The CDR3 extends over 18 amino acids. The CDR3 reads CASSRSLGQGRGTGELFF. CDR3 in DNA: TGCGCCAGCAGCCGAAGCCTTGGACAGGGTCGAGGAACCGGGGAGCTGTTTTTT.